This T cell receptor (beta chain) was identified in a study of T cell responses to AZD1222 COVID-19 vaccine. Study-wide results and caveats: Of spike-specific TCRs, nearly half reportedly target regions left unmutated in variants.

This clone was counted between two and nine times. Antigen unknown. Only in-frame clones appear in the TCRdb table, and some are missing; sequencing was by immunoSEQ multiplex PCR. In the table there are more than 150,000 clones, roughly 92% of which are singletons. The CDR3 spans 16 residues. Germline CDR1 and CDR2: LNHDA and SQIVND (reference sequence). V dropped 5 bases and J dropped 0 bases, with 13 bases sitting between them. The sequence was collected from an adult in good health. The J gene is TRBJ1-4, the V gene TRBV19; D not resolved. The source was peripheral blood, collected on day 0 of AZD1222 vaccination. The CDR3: CASSPWALATNEKLFF. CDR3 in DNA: TGTGCCAGTAGTCCCTGGGCGCTCGCAACTAATGAAAAACTGTTTTTT.